This T cell receptor (beta chain) was sequenced in a study of long-term antiretroviral therapy in people with HIV. They ran version v3.0 of the immunoSEQ assay at survey level. Assay: immunoSEQ multiplex PCR; the TCRdb copy retains only in-frame clones and omits some. The sample lists 4,800 or so clones; 88% were seen once. About this clone: Its target is unknown.

The CDR3 totals 17 residues. Trimming pared 3 bases from V and 2 bases from J, leaving 20 bases between. The germline V gene encodes CDR1 SGHDN and CDR2 FVKESK. Broader study findings: ART preceded a rise in diversity that nonetheless stayed lower than in transplant donor controls.

The rearrangement joins TRBV14 to TRBJ2-7; D possibly corresponds to TRBD1 (5 bases). This TCR came from a woman in her 50s with HIV. Specimen: unsorted PBMCs, collected 1.3 years after starting antiretroviral therapy. The CDR3 is CASSQVAPRVPPYEQYF. The DNA of the CDR3 is TGTGCCAGCAGCCAGGTGGCCCCCAGGGTTCCACCCTACGAGCAGTACTTC.